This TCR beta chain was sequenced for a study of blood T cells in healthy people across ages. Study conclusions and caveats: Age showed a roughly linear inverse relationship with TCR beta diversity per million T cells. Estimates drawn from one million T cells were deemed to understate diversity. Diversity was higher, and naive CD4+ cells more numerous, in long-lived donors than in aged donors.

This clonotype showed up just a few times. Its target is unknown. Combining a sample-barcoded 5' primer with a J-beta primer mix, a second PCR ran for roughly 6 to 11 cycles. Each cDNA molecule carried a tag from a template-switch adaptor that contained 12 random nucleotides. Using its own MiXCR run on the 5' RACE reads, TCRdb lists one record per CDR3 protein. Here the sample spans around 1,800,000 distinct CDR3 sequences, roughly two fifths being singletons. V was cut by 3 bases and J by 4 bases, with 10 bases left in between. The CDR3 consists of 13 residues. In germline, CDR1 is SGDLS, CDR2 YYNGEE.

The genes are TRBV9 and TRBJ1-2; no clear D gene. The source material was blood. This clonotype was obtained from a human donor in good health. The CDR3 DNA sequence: TGTGCCAGCAGCGGAACAGAGTCCTATGGCTACACCTTC. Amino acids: CASSGTESYGYTF.